These 28 T cell receptor beta chains were sequenced from one sample in a study of PD-1 blockade in classical Hodgkin lymphoma. This table comes from immunoSEQ multiplex PCR, and its TCRdb copy is limited to in-frame clones, with some not included. Among 20,000 to 25,000 clones listed, 60% to 80% were seen once. Specified time point: cycle 4 day 1 (C4D1), after five to seven weeks of nivolumab. No patient escaped relapse after autologous stem cell transplantation, and brentuximab vedotin exposure varied. The sample in question was peripheral blood mononuclear cells (PBMCs), obtained before the fourth cycle of nivolumab. These receptor sequences come from a human donor with classical Hodgkin lymphoma.

The chain joins TRBV7-2 to TRBJ2-7, with D hard to call. The germline CDR1 and CDR2 sequences are SGHTA and FQGNSA. V lost 1 base to trimming and J lost 7 bases, with 14 bases between them. The length of the CDR3 is 14 residues. CDR3 region: CASSLVQVPGEQYF. CDR3 DNA sequence: TGTGCCAGCAGCTTAGTCCAAGTTCCGGGTGAGCAGTACTTC.

This clone occurred a few times. CDR3 protein: CASSVGTARNEKLFF. The CDR3 DNA reads TGTGCCAGTAGTGTGGGGACAGCACGAAATGAAAAACTGTTTTTT. This rearrangement joins TRBV19 to TRBJ1-4, with 7 bases fitting TRBD1. This CDR3 has 15 residues. V lost 5 bases and J lost 5; bases outside the gene matches: 8. Germline CDR1 is LNHDA and CDR2 is SQIVND (reference sequence). Full variable domain (outside the CDR3, taken from reference TRBV19 and TRBJ1-4): DGGITQSPKYLFRKEGQNVTLSCEQNLNHDAMYWYRQDPGQGLRLIYYSQIVNDFQKGDIAEGYSVSREKKESFPLTVTSAQKNPTAFYLCASSVGTARNEKLFFGSGTQLSVL.

The chain links TRBV18 to TRBJ2-1; a weak D match, TRBD2 (6 bases). Looked up from germline, CDR1 is KGHSH and CDR2 is LQKENI. The V end lost 2 bases, the J end lost 5 bases, and 10 bases lay between the germline ends. The CDR3 has 14 residues. The CDR3 is CASSPNSGDNEQFF. In DNA form, the CDR3 reads TGTGCCAGCTCACCAAACTCGGGGGACAATGAGCAGTTCTTC.

The chain employs TRBV28 and TRBJ2-1; D is unresolved. This CDR3 spans 12 amino acids. CDR1 is MDHEN and CDR2 is SYDVKM in the germline V gene. V was pared by 4 bases and J by 10 bases, with 11 bases between. CDR3 in amino acids: CASSYGLGEQFF. In nucleotides, the CDR3 is TGTGCCAGCAGTTACGGCCTAGGGGAGCAGTTCTTC.

V is TRBV11-2 and J is TRBJ2-1, with 9 bases identical to TRBD2. J lost 2 bases, V lost 2 bases, and 7 bases had no gene match. The CDR3 is made up of 17 amino acids. The germline V gene encodes CDR1 SGHAT and CDR2 FQNNGV. CDR3 DNA: TGTGCCAGCAGCTTATCGCCCGGGACTAGCACCTACAATGAGCAGTTCTTC. This codes for CASSLSPGTSTYNEQFF.

By share of the sample, this clone is medium-sized (0.01 to 0.1%). The rearrangement links TRBV5-4 to TRBJ2-5; no clear D. Germline V gene data show CDR1 as SGHNT and CDR2 as YYREEE (reference sequence). Trimming took off 1 base at V and 2 bases at J, with 18 bases between the two ends. This CDR3 has 17 residues. The CDR3 region is CASSLLGPRVGQETQYF. The CDR3 DNA is TGTGCCAGCAGCTTGTTGGGCCCCCGAGTAGGGCAAGAGACCCAGTACTTC.

The V call is TRBV7-9, the J call TRBJ2-1; D is ambiguous. The length of the CDR3 is 15 residues. From germline, CDR1 is SEHNR and CDR2 FQNEAQ (reference sequence). Trimming took off 6 bases at V and 7 bases at J, with 19 bases between the two ends. The CDR3 loop is CASRPGLGPKNEQFF. Here the CDR3 DNA reads TGTGCCAGCAGGCCCGGGTTAGGCCCGAAGAATGAGCAGTTCTTC. Complete variable domain (other parts from reference TRBV7-9 and TRBJ2-1): DTGVSQNPRHKITKRGQNVTFRCDPISEHNRLYWYRQTLGQGPEFLTYFQNEAQLEKSRLLSDRFSAERPKGSFSTLEIQRTEQGDSAMYLCASRPGLGPKNEQFFGPGTRLTVL.

The chain carries TRBV27 and TRBJ2-7; 7 nucleotides match TRBD1. CDR1 is MNHEY and CDR2 is SMNVEV in the germline V gene (reference sequence). V was pared by 5 bases and J by 6 bases, with 13 bases of the junction left unmatched. This CDR3 has 15 residues. The CDR3 coding sequence is TGTGCCAGCAGTCCCCTTGGGACAGTTATATCCGAGCAGTACTTC. It is translated as CASSPLGTVISEQYF.

The chain recombines TRBV6-5 with TRBJ1-4, with 8 bases identical to TRBD1. The V and J ends lost 0 bases and 5 bases, in that order; junction bases with no gene match: 2. Germline V gives CDR1 MNHEY, CDR2 SVGAGI. The CDR3 has 15 residues. CDR3 loop: CASSYSHRGNEKLFF. As DNA, the CDR3 is TGTGCCAGCAGTTACTCCCACAGGGGGAATGAAAAACTGTTTTTT.

This chain uses TRBV7-2 with TRBJ2-7, with D unclear. CDR1 and CDR2 from the germline V gene are SGHTA and FQGNSA. The CDR3 loop spans 14 amino acids. V lost 0 bases, J lost 3 bases, and 9 bases lay in between. The CDR3 DNA reads as TGTGCCAGCAGCTTAGCGGGGTCCGACTACGAGCAGTACTTC. It encodes CASSLAGSDYEQYF. The complete variable domain, with remaining parts taken from reference TRBV7-2 and TRBJ2-7, reads GAGVSQSPSNKVTEKGKDVELRCDPISGHTALYWYRQSLGQGLEFLIYFQGNSAPDKSGLPSDRFSAERTGGSVSTLTIQRTQQEDSAVYLCASSLAGSDYEQYFGPGTRLTVT.

This rearrangement joins TRBV18 to TRBJ2-7; 8 bases map to TRBD1. V lost 6 bases and J lost 5; bases outside the gene matches: 9. CDR1 and CDR2 from the germline V gene are KGHSH and LQKENI. This CDR3 contains 14 residues. CDR3 coding DNA: TGTGCCAGCTCCCAAAGGACAGGGCGCGACGAGCAGTACTTC. Translation gives CASSQRTGRDEQYF.

This chain connects TRBV5-1 to TRBJ2-1; D may be TRBD2 (7 bases). Germline lookup yields CDR1 SGHRS and CDR2 YFSETQ. With 2 bases removed from V and 4 bases from J, the gap between germline ends came to 13 bases. The length of the CDR3 is 15 residues. In DNA, the CDR3 is TGCGCCAGCAGCTTTACGGGGGGCGAGTACAATGAGCAGTTCTTC. Its protein is CASSFTGGEYNEQFF. Full variable domain (remainder filled in from reference TRBV5-1 and TRBJ2-1): KAGVTQTPRYLIKTRGQQVTLSCSPISGHRSVSWYQQTPGQGLQFLFEYFSETQRNKGNFPGRFSGRQFSNSRSEMNVSTLELGDSALYLCASSFTGGEYNEQFFGPGTRLTVL.

This clone appeared a few times. V and J are TRBV10-3 and TRBJ1-1; 7 positions agree with TRBD1. The CDR3 sequence is 12 residues long. Looked up from germline, CDR1 is ENHRY and CDR2 is SYGVKD. V lost 8 bases to trimming and J lost 5 bases; unmatched junction nucleotides: 5. CDR3 region: CAIGFRGTEAFF. The CDR3 DNA reads as TGTGCCATCGGGTTCAGGGGGACTGAAGCTTTCTTT.

The rearrangement links TRBV5-6 to TRBJ2-1; TRBD2 agrees at 11 bases. Looked up from germline, CDR1 is SGHDT and CDR2 is YYEEEE. The trim removed 3 bases at V and 12 bases at J, leaving 14 bases unmatched. This CDR3 region has 16 residues. In nucleotides, the CDR3 is TGTGCCAGCAGCTCCCTTAGCGGGGGGGGTTTATATGGGCAGTTCTTC. Protein sequence: CASSSLSGGGLYGQFF.

This clone was found once. This chain connects TRBV6-4 to TRBJ2-3; 11 bases fit TRBD2. The CDR3 loop spans 15 amino acids. Germline V lookup: CDR1 MRHNA, CDR2 SNTAGT. V shed 0 bases, J shed 4 bases, and the junction held 0 bases outside the gene matches. The CDR3 loop reads CASSDSSGRADTQYF. DNA of the CDR3: TGTGCCAGCAGTGACTCTAGCGGGAGGGCAGATACGCAGTATTTT.

The rearrangement uses TRBV7-9 and TRBJ2-1; TRBD1 agrees at 10 bases. CDR1 is SEHNR and CDR2 is FQNEAQ in the germline V gene (reference sequence). The length of the CDR3 is 15 residues. With V trimmed by 1 base and J by 8 bases, 5 bases remained unmatched. The CDR3 nucleotides are TGTGCCAGCAGCTTAGTCGACAGGGGGCTGGATGAGCAGTTCTTC. This gives the protein CASSLVDRGLDEQFF.

This clone has only a few counts. The rearrangement joins TRBV19 to TRBJ1-5, with TRBD1 as a possible D gene (6 bases). Germline V CDR1 and CDR2: LNHDA, SQIVND (reference sequence). The CDR3 has 12 amino acids. V gave up 6 bases and J gave up 7 bases, with 10 bases separating them. The CDR3 sequence is CASRGRGQPQHF. For the CDR3, the DNA is TGTGCCAGTAGGGGCAGGGGCCAGCCCCAGCATTTT.

The CDR3 loop is CASSLSGWTRGNTIYF. CDR3 coding DNA: TGTGCCAGCAGCTTAAGTGGATGGACACGAGGAAACACCATATATTTT. The V gene is TRBV7-9, the J gene TRBJ1-3; tentative D call: TRBD1 (5 bases). This CDR3 contains 16 residues. V lost 2 bases and J 4 bases, leaving 15 bases between the germline ends. Germline values: CDR1 SEHNR, CDR2 FQNEAQ (reference sequence).

The chain uses TRBV30 and TRBJ2-2; 12 nucleotides align to TRBD2. The CDR3 has 15 amino acids. Losses at the gene ends were 4 bases for V and 6 bases for J; bases not matched to a gene: 6. Germline CDR1 GTSNPN, CDR2 SVGIG (reference sequence). CDR3 sequence (DNA): TGTGCCTGGACCCGGACTAGCGGGGTAGCCGGGGAGCTGTTTTTT. As protein: CAWTRTSGVAGELFF. The full variable domain, its missing parts supplied by reference TRBV30 and TRBJ2-2, is SQTIHQWPATLVQPVGSPLSLECTVEGTSNPNLYWYRQAAGRGLQLLFYSVGIGQISSEVPQNLSASRPQDRQFILSSKKLLLSDSGFYLCAWTRTSGVAGELFFGEGSRLTVL.

The gene calls are TRBV10-3 and TRBJ1-2; 9 nucleotides agree with TRBD1. CDR1 and CDR2 (germline): ENHRY, SYGVKD. The CDR3 spans 14 residues. Trimming removed 6 bases from V and 6 bases from J; junction bases left unmatched: 8. The CDR3 nucleotides read TGTGCCATCAGGAACACAGGGGGCACGGATGGCTACACCTTC. Protein product: CAIRNTGGTDGYTF.

The chain carries TRBV9 and TRBJ2-5, with D perhaps matching TRBD1 (5 bases). With 0 bases removed from V and 3 bases from J, the gap between germline ends came to 12 bases. Germline values: CDR1 SGDLS, CDR2 YYNGEE. The CDR3 is made up of 15 amino acids. The CDR3 DNA follows: TGTGCCAGCAGCGTAGCTACAGGCGGAGAAGAGACCCAGTACTTC. It translates to CASSVATGGEETQYF.

J is TRBJ2-2 and V is TRBV10-3, with a tentative D call TRBD1 (5 bases). Trimming removed 8 bases from V and 3 bases from J, with 13 bases in between. The CDR3 loop spans 14 amino acids. Germline lookup yields CDR1 ENHRY and CDR2 SYGVKD. The CDR3: CAIQETAYTGELFF. CDR3 bases: TGTGCCATCCAGGAGACAGCTTACACCGGGGAGCTGTTTTTT.

This clone rates as medium-sized (0.01 to 0.1%). This chain joins TRBV7-9 and TRBJ2-5; TRBD1 is a possible D gene (6 bases). The germline V and J ends were trimmed by 5 bases and 2 bases, with 18 bases remaining between them. Germline V gene data show CDR1 as SEHNR and CDR2 as FQNEAQ (reference sequence). The CDR3 spans 16 residues. The CDR3 region has the DNA TGTGCCAGCAGCACGGTACGGCACAGGGATCAAGAGACCCAGTACTTC. Amino acids: CASSTVRHRDQETQYF.

This chain connects TRBV30 to TRBJ1-2, with D maybe TRBD1 (5 bases). CDR3 length equals 17 residues. V lost 2 bases, J lost 0 bases, and 19 bases lay in between. The germline V gene has CDR1 GTSNPN and CDR2 SVGIG (reference sequence). The CDR3 loop reads CAWSTSRGARANYGYTF. The CDR3 bases are TGTGCCTGGAGTACTTCAAGGGGCGCAAGGGCTAACTATGGCTACACCTTC.

The V gene is TRBV4-1, the J gene TRBJ1-5, with a weak D call TRBD1 (6 bases). This CDR3 comprises 17 residues. V lost 1 base to trimming and J lost 2 bases, with 15 bases between them. Germline V CDR1 and CDR2: MGHRA, YSYEKL. The CDR3 sequence: CASSQVFGGEGNQPQHF. The CDR3, as DNA: TGCGCCAGCAGCCAAGTTTTTGGGGGCGAAGGCAATCAGCCCCAGCATTTT.

V gene TRBV27 combines with J gene TRBJ1-5; D might be TRBD1 (5 bases). V was cut by 5 bases and J by 0 bases, with 17 bases left in between. There are 17 residues in the CDR3. Germline lookup yields CDR1 MNHEY and CDR2 SMNVEV (reference sequence). This CDR3 reads CASSPYWGGDSNQPQHF. Here the CDR3 DNA reads TGTGCCAGCAGTCCTTATTGGGGGGGGGATAGCAATCAGCCCCAGCATTTT.

The chain recombines TRBV6-5 with TRBJ1-3; D is ambiguous. Germline CDR1 is MNHEY and CDR2 is SVGAGI. This CDR3 spans 15 amino acids. V lost 6 bases and J 1 base, leaving 13 bases between the germline ends. CDR3 protein: CASSSFTGSGNTIYF. The DNA for the CDR3 is TGTGCCAGCAGCTCGTTCACTGGGTCTGGAAACACCATATATTTT.

The chain employs TRBV6-5 and TRBJ1-2, with D possibly matching TRBD1 (6 bases). Trimming stripped 4 bases from V and 4 bases from J, with 13 bases between. Germline assignment: CDR1 MNHEY and CDR2 SVGAGI. The CDR3 length is 14 residues. The CDR3 DNA sequence: TGTGCCAGCAGTTTCCGGGACACCTTCTATGGCTACACCTTC. Protein product: CASSFRDTFYGYTF.